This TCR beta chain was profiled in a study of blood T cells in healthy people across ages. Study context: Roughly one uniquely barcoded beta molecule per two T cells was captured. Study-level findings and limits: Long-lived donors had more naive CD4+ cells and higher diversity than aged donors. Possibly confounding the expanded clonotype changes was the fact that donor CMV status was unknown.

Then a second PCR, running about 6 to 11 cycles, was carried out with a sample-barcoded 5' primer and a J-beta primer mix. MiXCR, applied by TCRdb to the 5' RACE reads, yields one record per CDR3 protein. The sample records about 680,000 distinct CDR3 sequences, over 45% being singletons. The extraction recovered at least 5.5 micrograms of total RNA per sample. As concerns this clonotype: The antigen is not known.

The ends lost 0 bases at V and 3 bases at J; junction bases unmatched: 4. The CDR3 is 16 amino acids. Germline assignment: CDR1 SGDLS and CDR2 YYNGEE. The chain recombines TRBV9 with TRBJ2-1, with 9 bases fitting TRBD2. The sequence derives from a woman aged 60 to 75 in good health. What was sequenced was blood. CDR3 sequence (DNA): TGTGCCAGCAGCGTAGGGGCGGGAGGGTTCTACAATGAGCAGTTCTTC. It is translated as CASSVGAGGFYNEQFF.